Shown below are 31 T cell receptor beta chains from a single sample sequenced in a study of a mutant IDH1 vaccine in newly diagnosed glioma. These TCRs' antigens remain unknown. Time point here: week 47, end of study. A 20-mer mutant IDH1 peptide at 300 ug was injected subcutaneously with topical imiquimod. Repertoires were generated with immunoSEQ multiplex PCR, while TCRdb's copy carries only in-frame clones and drops some. The sample lists almost 95,000 clones; roughly nine tenths were seen once. Sequenced material: PBMCs, taken from a glioma patient whose treatment included an IDH1 peptide vaccine. These receptors were collected from a woman in her forties or fifties with glioma.

The chain has TRBV7-9 and TRBJ1-3, with 10 bases identical to TRBD1. J lost 4 bases, V lost 1 base, and 1 base had no gene match. Germline V gene lookup returns CDR1 SEHNR and CDR2 FQNEAQ (reference sequence). This CDR3 spans 15 amino acids. The CDR3 region is CASSLGTGGGNTIYF. DNA of the CDR3: TGTGCCAGCAGCTTAGGGACAGGGGGAGGAAACACCATATATTTT. Variable domain in full (rest from reference TRBV7-9 and TRBJ1-3): DTGVSQNPRHKITKRGQNVTFRCDPISEHNRLYWYRQTLGQGPEFLTYFQNEAQLEKSRLLSDRFSAERPKGSFSTLEIQRTEQGDSAMYLCASSLGTGGGNTIYFGEGSWLTVV.

The V and J genes are TRBV21-1 and TRBJ2-7. TRBV21-1 represents a pseudogene. This CDR3 comprises 15 residues. The chain's CDR3 is CASSKAGVPIYEQYF. The DNA for the CDR3 is TGTGCCAGCAGCAAAGCGGGTGTTCCGATCTACGAGCAGTACTTC.

This clone occurred a few times. This sequence joins TRBV20-1 and TRBJ2-3; the D is unclear. CDR3 length: 10 amino acids. The germline V gene encodes CDR1 DFQATT and CDR2 SNEGSKA (reference sequence). V was pared by 6 bases and J by 2 bases, with 3 bases between. CDR3 loop: CSADTDTQYF. For the CDR3, the DNA is TGCAGTGCAGACACAGATACGCAGTATTTT.

The gene calls are TRBV23-1 and TRBJ1-1; D gene uncertain. TRBV23-1 is labeled an ORF, and its function is uncertain. CDR3 length: 13 residues. The germline V and J ends were trimmed by 10 bases and 1 base, with 13 bases remaining between them. The CDR3 sequence is CATSSRENTEAFF. The CDR3 bases are TGCGCCACCTCGTCGAGGGAGAACACTGAAGCTTTCTTT.

This rearrangement joins TRBV28 to TRBJ1-2; D is uncertain. CDR1 MDHEN and CDR2 SYDVKM come from the germline V gene. The CDR3 contains 13 residues. V lost 2 bases, J lost 6 bases, and 10 bases lay in between. This chain's CDR3 is CASSLRPEDGYTF. The CDR3 bases are TGTGCCAGCAGTTTAAGGCCCGAGGATGGCTACACCTTC.

The rearrangement joins TRBV6-5 to TRBJ1-2; 10 bases map to TRBD1. The CDR3 extends over 12 amino acids. Germline CDR1 is MNHEY and CDR2 is SVGAGI. V shed 5 bases and J 7 bases; nucleotides not matched to a gene: 1. The CDR3 region is CASSGTGVGYTF. CDR3 DNA: TGTGCCAGCAGTGGGACAGGGGTTGGCTACACCTTC.

The chain couples TRBV6-5 to TRBJ1-5, with 7 bases lining up with TRBD1. Unmatched junction bases numbered 7, after V lost 6 bases and J lost 5 bases. This CDR3 contains 14 residues. CDR1 and CDR2 (germline): MNHEY, SVGAGI. The CDR3 DNA follows: TGTGCCAGCAGGATAAGACAGGGTTATCAGCCCCAGCATTTT. This gives the protein CASRIRQGYQPQHF.

The chain carries TRBV11-2 and TRBJ2-5; D remains unclear. The germline CDR1 and CDR2 sequences are SGHAT and FQNNGV. Trimming cost V 5 bases and J 0 bases, with 16 bases left between them. CDR3 length equals 16 residues. CDR3 sequence reads: CASSRVPGRNQETQYF. The CDR3 nucleotides are TGTGCCAGCAGCCGAGTTCCGGGTAGAAACCAAGAGACCCAGTACTTC.

This chain links TRBV10-3 with TRBJ2-2, with D perhaps TRBD1 (5 bases). From germline, CDR1 is ENHRY and CDR2 SYGVKD. The V end was cut by 6 bases, the J end by 10 bases, with 12 bases between. The CDR3 runs 12 residues. The CDR3 loop is CAISQGPEELFF. In DNA, the CDR3 is TGTGCCATCAGCCAGGGTCCCGAGGAGCTGTTTTTT.

The chain employs TRBV7-3 and TRBJ2-1; 14 bases agree with TRBD2. This CDR3 comprises 17 residues. Germline lookup yields CDR1 SGHTA and CDR2 FQGTGA. With V trimmed by 3 bases and J by 6 bases, 7 bases remained unmatched. CDR3 DNA sequence: TGTGCCAGCAGCTTTAATCCGACTAGCGGGAGGGCCAATGAGCAGTTCTTC. It is translated as CASSFNPTSGRANEQFF.

The chain has TRBV7-9 and TRBJ1-2, with D unresolved. This CDR3 contains 13 residues. Germline values: CDR1 SEHNR, CDR2 FQNEAQ (reference sequence). V was pared by 4 bases and J by 10 bases, with 16 bases between. CDR3 in DNA: TGTGCCAGCAGCTCCTCGGGTCAGGTGCACTACACCTTC. As protein: CASSSSGQVHYTF.

This clone was found a few times. The chain recombines TRBV30 with TRBJ1-5; D remains ambiguous. This CDR3 region has 12 residues. Per the germline V gene, CDR1 is GTSNPN and CDR2 is SVGIG (reference sequence). Trimming took off 3 bases at V and 4 bases at J, with 7 bases between the two ends. CDR3 nucleotide sequence: TGTGCCTGGAGCTTGGAAAATCAGCCCCAGCATTTT. As protein: CAWSLENQPQHF. The entire variable domain, with the rest obtained from reference TRBV30 and TRBJ1-5, is as follows: SQTIHQWPATLVQPVGSPLSLECTVEGTSNPNLYWYRQAAGRGLQLLFYSVGIGQISSEVPQNLSASRPQDRQFILSSKKLLLSDSGFYLCAWSLENQPQHFGDGTRLSIL.

The chain carries TRBV15 and TRBJ2-6, with a weak D call TRBD2 (5 bases). The CDR3 is 18 residues long. Trimming took off 5 bases at V and 0 bases at J, with 17 bases between the two ends. The germline V gene encodes CDR1 LNHNV and CDR2 YYDKDF (reference sequence). The DNA for the CDR3 is TGTGCCACCAGCCCCGCCGAGGGCAGCCTCTCTGGGGCCAACGTCCTGACTTTC. Its translation: CATSPAEGSLSGANVLTF.

Only a few counts were recorded for this clone. The J gene is TRBJ2-5, the V gene TRBV19; possibly TRBD2 for D (5 bases). The CDR3 is made up of 15 amino acids. Trimming took off 4 bases at V and 1 base at J, with 13 bases between the two ends. Germline-derived CDR1 and CDR2 are LNHDA and SQIVND (reference sequence). In nucleotides, the CDR3 is TGTGCCAGTAGTACCCTACTAGGGCGCCAAGAGACCCAGTACTTC. It codes for CASSTLLGRQETQYF.

V usage is TRBV15 and J usage is TRBJ1-2; unclear D gene. CDR3 size: 14 residues. Germline loops: CDR1 LNHNV, CDR2 YYDKDF (reference sequence). V lost 0 bases to trimming and J lost 8 bases, with 13 bases between them. CDR3: CATSRDPQTRGYTF. CDR3 DNA sequence: TGTGCCACCAGCAGAGATCCCCAAACCAGAGGCTACACCTTC.

The CDR3 nucleotides are TGTGCCAGCGGAGGGGGACAGGGCTACACCTTC. Protein: CASGGGQGYTF. This sequence joins TRBV6-5 and TRBJ1-2, with TRBD1 identical over 7 bases. The V and J ends lost 8 bases and 8 bases, in that order; junction bases with no gene match: 5. The germline CDR1 and CDR2 sequences are MNHEY and SVGAGI. The CDR3 length is 11 residues.

The chain carries TRBV10-3 and TRBJ1-3, with unresolved D. The V and J ends lost 0 bases and 0 bases respectively, with 9 bases between them. The CDR3 totals 16 residues. Per the germline V gene, CDR1 is ENHRY and CDR2 is SYGVKD. The CDR3 coding sequence is TGTGCCATCAGTGAGTCCCCGACCGTCTCTGGAAACACCATATATTTT. Encoded protein: CAISESPTVSGNTIYF.

This clone was seen once. The chain has TRBV30 and TRBJ2-1, with 11 bases that match TRBD2. Germline loops: CDR1 GTSNPN, CDR2 SVGIG (reference sequence). CDR3 length equals 15 residues. Trimming at V came to 0 bases and at J to 7 bases, leaving 5 bases not matched to a gene. The CDR3 region is CAWSVVAGGPNEQFF. CDR3 coding DNA: TGTGCCTGGAGTGTCGTAGCGGGAGGGCCGAATGAGCAGTTCTTC.

The chain links TRBV7-3 to TRBJ2-2; D gene uncertain. V shed 5 bases and J shed 0 bases, with 10 bases lying between them. CDR1 is SGHTA and CDR2 is FQGTGA in the germline V gene. There are 15 residues in the CDR3. The CDR3 loop reads CASSLRYTNTGELFF. CDR3 DNA: TGTGCCAGCAGCCTCCGGTACACGAACACCGGGGAGCTGTTTTTT.

This rearrangement joins TRBV9 to TRBJ2-7; 7 nucleotides line up with TRBD2. The CDR3 consists of 15 residues. Germline V gene lookup returns CDR1 SGDLS and CDR2 YYNGEE. Trimming took 3 bases from V and 3 from J; bases not matched to a gene: 9. CDR3 protein: CASSGSSGVLYEQYF. The CDR3 DNA reads as TGTGCCAGCAGCGGATCTAGCGGAGTTCTCTACGAGCAGTACTTC.

This chain joins TRBV30 and TRBJ2-5; 11 nucleotides align to TRBD2. The V and J ends lost 3 bases and 1 base, in that order; junction bases with no gene match: 4. The V gene's germline CDR1 is GTSNPN and CDR2 SVGIG (reference sequence). The CDR3 is 15 amino acids. The CDR3 spells CAWSQGLAAQETQYF. CDR3 coding DNA: TGTGCCTGGAGCCAGGGACTAGCGGCCCAAGAGACCCAGTACTTC. The full variable domain, in which reference TRBV30 and TRBJ2-5 provide the parts outside the CDR3, is SQTIHQWPATLVQPVGSPLSLECTVEGTSNPNLYWYRQAAGRGLQLLFYSVGIGQISSEVPQNLSASRPQDRQFILSSKKLLLSDSGFYLCAWSQGLAAQETQYFGPGTRLLVL.

The chain is built from TRBV11-2 and TRBJ2-7, with 11 positions matching TRBD2. The junction had 6 bases not matched to a gene; V was cut back by 2 bases and J by 0 bases. This CDR3 comprises 17 residues. The germline V gene has CDR1 SGHAT and CDR2 FQNNGV. CDR3 bases: TGTGCCAGCAGCTTAACTACTAGCGGGAGCTTCTCCTACGAGCAGTACTTC. Amino acid sequence: CASSLTTSGSFSYEQYF.

The CDR3 here is CASSVAQGHLTDTQYF. The CDR3 region has the DNA TGTGCCAGCAGCGTAGCACAGGGCCACCTCACAGATACGCAGTATTTT. The chain carries TRBV9 and TRBJ2-3; D is possibly TRBD1 (6 bases). CDR1 and CDR2 from the germline V gene are SGDLS and YYNGEE. The CDR3 is made up of 16 amino acids. Trimming pared 0 bases from V and 2 bases from J, leaving 13 bases between.

V is TRBV5-1 and J is TRBJ2-2; 9 positions agree with TRBD2. The CDR3 totals 18 residues. V trimming: 6 bases; J trimming: 2 bases; junction bases outside the gene matches: 14. Per the germline V gene, CDR1 is SGHRS and CDR2 is YFSETQ. The CDR3 DNA is TGCGCCAGCAAAGGTAATAGCGGGAGTGGTTATAACACCGGGGAGCTGTTTTTT. It specifies CASKGNSGSGYNTGELFF.

The table lists this clone with a few counts. The chain links TRBV9 to TRBJ2-5; D remains ambiguous. The CDR3 has 14 residues. CDR1 is SGDLS, CDR2 YYNGEE, per germline. V was pared by 4 bases and J by 1 base, with 11 bases between. CDR3 sequence reads: CASSQTWGQETQYF. The DNA of the CDR3 is TGTGCCAGCAGCCAAACGTGGGGCCAAGAGACCCAGTACTTC.

The chain employs TRBV11-2 and TRBJ2-7; D possibly uses TRBD1 or TRBD2 (5 bases each). Germline V gives CDR1 SGHAT, CDR2 FQNNGV. This CDR3 has 14 amino acids. The V end lost 1 base, the J end lost 5 bases, and 12 bases lay between the germline ends. CDR3 region: CASSLVGVGDEQYF. The CDR3 DNA reads TGTGCCAGCAGCTTAGTAGGGGTGGGGGACGAGCAGTACTTC.

The V gene is TRBV5-6, the J gene TRBJ2-7, with TRBD1 identical over 8 bases. The CDR3 extends over 14 amino acids. Germline CDR1 is SGHDT and CDR2 is YYEEEE. The V segment lost 4 bases and the J segment 3 bases; nucleotides outside the gene matches: 6. This CDR3 is CASSHRTGYYEQYF. Written as DNA, the CDR3 is TGTGCCAGCAGCCATAGGACAGGGTACTACGAGCAGTACTTC.

This clone came up a few times. V and J are TRBV19 and TRBJ1-1; 9 bases line up with TRBD1. Trimming removed 4 bases from V and 6 bases from J; junction bases left unmatched: 6. Germline CDR1 reads LNHDA; CDR2 reads SQIVND (reference sequence). This CDR3 spans 14 amino acids. CDR3 sequence reads: CASSTWDRVAEAFF. The CDR3 coding sequence is TGTGCCAGTAGTACCTGGGACAGGGTCGCTGAAGCTTTCTTT. The whole variable domain, filled in from reference TRBV19 and TRBJ1-1, reads DGGITQSPKYLFRKEGQNVTLSCEQNLNHDAMYWYRQDPGQGLRLIYYSQIVNDFQKGDIAEGYSVSREKKESFPLTVTSAQKNPTAFYLCASSTWDRVAEAFFGQGTRLTVV.

This chain connects TRBV6-5 to TRBJ2-7, with D perhaps TRBD1 (5 bases). V was trimmed by 0 bases and J by 3 bases, leaving 9 bases between them. Germline values: CDR1 MNHEY, CDR2 SVGAGI. This CDR3 spans 14 amino acids. CDR3 region: CASSYSPDSYEQYF. CDR3 sequence (DNA): TGTGCCAGCAGTTACTCGCCCGACAGCTACGAGCAGTACTTC.

The chain has TRBV6-5 and TRBJ1-3; 8 bases are shared with TRBD1. CDR3 length equals 16 residues. Germline CDR1 and CDR2: MNHEY and SVGAGI. V was pared by 4 bases and J by 4 bases, with 9 bases of the junction left unmatched. CDR3 in DNA: TGTGCCAGCAGTTCTCCGTTCAGGGGGCACGGAAACACCATATATTTT. This gives the protein CASSSPFRGHGNTIYF.

The CDR3 DNA follows: TGTGCCAGCTCACCACTTTGGACTAGCGGGAACACCGGGGAGCTGTTTTTT. Translated, it gives CASSPLWTSGNTGELFF. The chain recombines TRBV18 with TRBJ2-2, with TRBD2 identical over 10 bases. V gave up 1 base and J gave up 1 base; unmatched junction bases: 3. This CDR3 has 17 residues. Germline V gives CDR1 KGHSH, CDR2 LQKENI.